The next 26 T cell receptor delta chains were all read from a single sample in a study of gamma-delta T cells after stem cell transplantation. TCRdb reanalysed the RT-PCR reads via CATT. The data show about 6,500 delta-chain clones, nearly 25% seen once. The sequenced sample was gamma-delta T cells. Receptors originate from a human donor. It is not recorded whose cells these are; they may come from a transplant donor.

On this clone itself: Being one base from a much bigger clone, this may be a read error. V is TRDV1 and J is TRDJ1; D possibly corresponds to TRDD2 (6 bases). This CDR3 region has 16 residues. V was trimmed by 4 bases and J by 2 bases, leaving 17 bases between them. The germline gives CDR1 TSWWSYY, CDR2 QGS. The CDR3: CALGGRAFRGTDKLIF. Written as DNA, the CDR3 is TGTGCTCTTGGGGGACGCGCCTTCCGGGGGACCGATAAACTCATCTTT.

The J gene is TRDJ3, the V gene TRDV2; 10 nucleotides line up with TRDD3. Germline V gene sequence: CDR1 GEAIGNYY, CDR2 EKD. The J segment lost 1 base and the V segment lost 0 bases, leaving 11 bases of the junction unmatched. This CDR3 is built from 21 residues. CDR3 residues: CACDTAGTGGFPSWDTRQMFF. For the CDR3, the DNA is TGTGCCTGTGACACCGCGGGTACTGGGGGATTCCCTTCCTGGGACACCCGACAGATGTTTTTC.

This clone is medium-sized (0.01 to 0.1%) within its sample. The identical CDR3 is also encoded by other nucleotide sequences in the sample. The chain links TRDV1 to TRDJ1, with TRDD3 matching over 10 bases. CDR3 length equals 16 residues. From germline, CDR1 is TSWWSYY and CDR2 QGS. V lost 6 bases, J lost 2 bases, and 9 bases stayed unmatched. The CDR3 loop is CALGYFLGDITDKLIF. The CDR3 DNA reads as TGTGCTCTTGGCTACTTCCTGGGGGATATTACCGATAAACTCATCTTT.

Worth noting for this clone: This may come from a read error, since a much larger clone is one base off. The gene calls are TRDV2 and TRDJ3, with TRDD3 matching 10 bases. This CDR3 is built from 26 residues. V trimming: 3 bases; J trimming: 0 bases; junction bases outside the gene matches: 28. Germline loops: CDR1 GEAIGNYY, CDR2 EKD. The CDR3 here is CACDPTRAAPGDTRWDPSWDTRQMFF. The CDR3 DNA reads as TGTGCCTGTGACCCGACACGTGCTGCACCGGGGGATACGCGGTGGGACCCCTCCTGGGACACCCGACAGATGTTTTTC.

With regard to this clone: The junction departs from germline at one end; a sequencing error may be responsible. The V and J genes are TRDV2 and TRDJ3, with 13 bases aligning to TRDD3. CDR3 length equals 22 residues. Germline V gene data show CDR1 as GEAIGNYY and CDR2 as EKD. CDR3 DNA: TGTGCCTGTGACACCGTGAGACTGGGGGATACGCGGGTTTCCTGGGACGCCCGACAGATGTTTTTC. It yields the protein CACDTVRLGDTRVSWDARQMFF.

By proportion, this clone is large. The CDR3 spells CACETMFTGGYATYTDKLIF. In DNA form, the CDR3 reads TGTGCCTGTGAGACGATGTTTACTGGGGGATACGCCACGTACACCGATAAACTCATCTTT. V gene TRDV2 combines with J gene TRDJ1, with 13 bases identical to TRDD3. Germline CDR1 is GEAIGNYY and CDR2 is EKD. With V trimmed by 4 bases and J by 0 bases, 16 bases remained unmatched. CDR3 length equals 20 residues.

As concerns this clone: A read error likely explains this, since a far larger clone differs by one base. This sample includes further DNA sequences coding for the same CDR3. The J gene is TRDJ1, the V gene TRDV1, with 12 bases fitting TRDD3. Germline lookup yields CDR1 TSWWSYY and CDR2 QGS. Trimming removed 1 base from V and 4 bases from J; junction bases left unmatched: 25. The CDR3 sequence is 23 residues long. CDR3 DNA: TGTGCTCTTGGGGAACCATCCTCTGGGGGATACGGAAGACTGACCGCGTCCCTCGATAAACTCATCTTT. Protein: CALGEPSSGGYGRLTASLDKLIF.

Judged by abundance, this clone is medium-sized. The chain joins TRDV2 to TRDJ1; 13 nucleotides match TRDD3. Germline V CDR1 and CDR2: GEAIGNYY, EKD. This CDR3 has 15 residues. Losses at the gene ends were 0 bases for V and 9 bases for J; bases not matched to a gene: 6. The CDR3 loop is CACDTLTGGYAELIF. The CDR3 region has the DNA TGTGCCTGTGACACCCTTACTGGGGGATACGCGGAACTCATCTTT.

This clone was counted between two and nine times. The CDR3 reads CACDGFGLTGGLSWDTRQMFF. As DNA, the CDR3 is TGTGCCTGTGACGGGTTCGGACTCACTGGGGGCCTCTCCTGGGACACCCGACAGATGTTTTTC. The V call is TRDV2, the J call TRDJ3; 8 nucleotides agree with TRDD3. CDR1 and CDR2 from the germline V gene are GEAIGNYY and EKD. This CDR3 spans 21 amino acids. V was pared by 3 bases and J by 0 bases, with 15 bases of the junction left unmatched.

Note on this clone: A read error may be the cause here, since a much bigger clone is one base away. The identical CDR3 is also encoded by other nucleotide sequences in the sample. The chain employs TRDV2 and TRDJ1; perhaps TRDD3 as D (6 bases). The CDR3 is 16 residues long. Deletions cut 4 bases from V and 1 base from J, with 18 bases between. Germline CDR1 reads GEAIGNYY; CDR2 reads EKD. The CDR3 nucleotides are TGTGCCTGTGATGCCATACTGGGAGGGGGCACCGATAAACTCATCTTT. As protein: CACDAILGGGTDKLIF.

The CDR3 spells CALGDAFLRLGDRGPGKLIF. The DNA of the CDR3 is TGTGCTCTTGGGGATGCCTTCCTCAGATTGGGGGATAGGGGACCGGGTAAACTCATCTTT. The V and J genes are TRDV1 and TRDJ1; 9 positions agree with TRDD3. V was clipped by 3 bases and J by 7 bases; unmatched bases: 24. Germline V gives CDR1 TSWWSYY, CDR2 QGS. The CDR3 sequence is 20 residues long.

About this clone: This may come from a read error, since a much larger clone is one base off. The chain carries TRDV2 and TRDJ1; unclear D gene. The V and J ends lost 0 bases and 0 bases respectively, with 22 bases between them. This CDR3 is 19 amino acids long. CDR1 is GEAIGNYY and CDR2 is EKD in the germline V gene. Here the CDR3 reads CACDTVAQSSFQYTDKLIF. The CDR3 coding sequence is TGTGCCTGTGACACCGTGGCCCAGAGCTCCTTTCAGTACACCGATAAACTCATCTTT.

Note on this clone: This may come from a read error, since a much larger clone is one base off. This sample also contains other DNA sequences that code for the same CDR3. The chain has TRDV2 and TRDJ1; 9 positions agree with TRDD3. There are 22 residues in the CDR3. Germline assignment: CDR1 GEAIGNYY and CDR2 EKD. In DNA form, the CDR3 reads TGTGCCTGCGACACCGTAGGCAGTACTGGGGGAAAGAGCCCTATGTACACCGATAAACTCATCTTT. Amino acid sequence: CACDTVGSTGGKSPMYTDKLIF.

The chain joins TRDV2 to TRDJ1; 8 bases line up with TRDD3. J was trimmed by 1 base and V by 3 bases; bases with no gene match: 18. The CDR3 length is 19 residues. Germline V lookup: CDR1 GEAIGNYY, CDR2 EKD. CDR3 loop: CACDPAVGGDTRRTDKLIF. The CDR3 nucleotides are TGTGCCTGTGACCCGGCGGTGGGTGGGGATACCAGGCGCACCGATAAACTCATCTTT.

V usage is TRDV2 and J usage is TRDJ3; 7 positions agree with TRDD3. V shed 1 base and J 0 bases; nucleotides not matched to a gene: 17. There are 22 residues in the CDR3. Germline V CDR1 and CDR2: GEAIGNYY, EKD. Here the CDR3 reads CACDTSRTLGALSSWDTRQMFF. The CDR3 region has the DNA TGTGCCTGTGACACGAGTCGAACGCTGGGGGCCCTGAGCTCCTGGGACACCCGACAGATGTTTTTC.

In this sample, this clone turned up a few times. The CDR3 reads CACDTLGIRGTDKLIF. DNA for the CDR3: TGTGCCTGTGACACCCTGGGGATACGGGGCACCGATAAACTCATCTTT. This chain links TRDV2 with TRDJ1, with 9 bases lining up with TRDD3. There are 16 residues in the CDR3. Germline V gives CDR1 GEAIGNYY, CDR2 EKD. V lost 0 bases, J lost 1 base, and 5 bases stayed unmatched.

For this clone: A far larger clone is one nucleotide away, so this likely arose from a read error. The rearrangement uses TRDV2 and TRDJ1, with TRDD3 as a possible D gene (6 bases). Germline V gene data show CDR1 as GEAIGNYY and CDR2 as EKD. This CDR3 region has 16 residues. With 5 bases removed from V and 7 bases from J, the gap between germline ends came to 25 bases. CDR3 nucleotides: TGTGCCTGTGTCGGCCTACTGGGCCCCGTAGGGGGTAAACTCATCTTT. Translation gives CACVGLLGPVGGKLIF.

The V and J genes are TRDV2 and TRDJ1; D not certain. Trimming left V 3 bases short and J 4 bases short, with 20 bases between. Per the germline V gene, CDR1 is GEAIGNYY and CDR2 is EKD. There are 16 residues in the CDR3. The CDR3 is CACDPVAALTGDKLIF. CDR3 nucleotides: TGTGCCTGTGACCCTGTAGCAGCCCTAACCGGCGATAAACTCATCTTT.

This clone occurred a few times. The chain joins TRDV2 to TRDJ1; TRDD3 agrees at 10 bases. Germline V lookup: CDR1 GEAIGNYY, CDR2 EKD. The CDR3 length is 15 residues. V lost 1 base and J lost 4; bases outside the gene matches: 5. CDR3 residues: CACDTVGDTGDKLIF. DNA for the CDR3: TGTGCCTGTGACACGGTGGGGGATACCGGCGATAAACTCATCTTT.

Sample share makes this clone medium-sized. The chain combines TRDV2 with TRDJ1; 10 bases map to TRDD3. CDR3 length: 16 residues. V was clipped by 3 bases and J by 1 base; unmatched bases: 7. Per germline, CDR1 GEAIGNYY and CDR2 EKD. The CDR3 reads CACDAWGIKGTDKLIF. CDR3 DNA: TGTGCCTGTGACGCCTGGGGGATAAAGGGCACCGATAAACTCATCTTT.

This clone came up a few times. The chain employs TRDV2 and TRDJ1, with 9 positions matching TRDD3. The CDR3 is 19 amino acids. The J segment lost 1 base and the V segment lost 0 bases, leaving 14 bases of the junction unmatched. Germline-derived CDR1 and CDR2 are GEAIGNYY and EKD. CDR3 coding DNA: TGTGCCTGTGACACCGTGGGGGGTACTGGGGGAACGGGCACCGATAAACTCATCTTT. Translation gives CACDTVGGTGGTGTDKLIF.

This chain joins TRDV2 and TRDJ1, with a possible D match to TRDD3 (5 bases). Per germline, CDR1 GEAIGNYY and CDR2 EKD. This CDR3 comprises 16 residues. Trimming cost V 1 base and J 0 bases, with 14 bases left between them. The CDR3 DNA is TGTGCCTGTGACACTTTGAGGGGGGTTAACACCGATAAACTCATCTTT. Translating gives CACDTLRGVNTDKLIF.

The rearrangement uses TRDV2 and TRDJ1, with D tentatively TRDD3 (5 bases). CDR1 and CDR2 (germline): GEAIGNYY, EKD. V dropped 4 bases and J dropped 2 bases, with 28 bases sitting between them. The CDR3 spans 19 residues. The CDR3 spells CACEYLHTVNRVRTDKLIF. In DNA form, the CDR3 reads TGTGCCTGTGAATACCTCCATACGGTGAATCGTGTGCGGACCGATAAACTCATCTTT.

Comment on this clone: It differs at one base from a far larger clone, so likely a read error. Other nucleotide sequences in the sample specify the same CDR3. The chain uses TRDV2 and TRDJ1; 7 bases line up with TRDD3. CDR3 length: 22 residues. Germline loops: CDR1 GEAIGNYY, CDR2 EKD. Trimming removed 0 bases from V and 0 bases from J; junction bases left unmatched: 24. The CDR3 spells CACDTLPHYLGALPGYTDKLIF. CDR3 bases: TGTGCCTGTGACACCCTTCCCCATTACCTGGGGGCCTTGCCCGGGTACACCGATAAACTCATCTTT.

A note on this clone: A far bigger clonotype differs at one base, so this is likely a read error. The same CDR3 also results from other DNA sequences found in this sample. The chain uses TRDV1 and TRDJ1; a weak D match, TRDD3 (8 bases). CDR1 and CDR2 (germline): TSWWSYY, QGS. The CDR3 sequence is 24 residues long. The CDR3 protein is CALGELMLVPTGGIVGSDTDKLIF. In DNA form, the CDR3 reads TGTGCTCTCGGGGAACTAATGTTAGTTCCTACGGGGGGGATAGTGGGTTCGGACACCGATAAACTCATCTTT.

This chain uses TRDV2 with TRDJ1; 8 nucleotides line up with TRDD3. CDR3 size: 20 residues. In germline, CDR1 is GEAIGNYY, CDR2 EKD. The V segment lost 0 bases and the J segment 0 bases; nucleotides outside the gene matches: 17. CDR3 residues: CACDTVGRTGGSKYTDKLIF. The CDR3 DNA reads TGTGCCTGTGACACCGTCGGTCGTACTGGGGGCTCCAAGTACACCGATAAACTCATCTTT.